The present T cell receptor (beta chain) was sequenced within a study of identifying expanded T cells in peripheral blood. Data came from immunoSEQ multiplex PCR; TCRdb stores just in-frame clones and leaves some out. This repertoire shows approximately 85,000 clones, almost 85% found once; its top ten account for more than 15%. General study points: Variance in clone template counts between two-week samples significantly increased with total template count across all healthy donors. About 1.2 clones differed between technical replicates, versus roughly 17 and 20 over time.

During the collection period, no donor immune events like infections were recorded. As for this clone: Its matching antigen is unknown.

CDR1 is SEHNR and CDR2 is FQNEAQ in the germline V gene (reference sequence). Trimming took 5 bases from V and 8 from J; bases not matched to a gene: 8. The CDR3 totals 13 residues. The clonotype originates from a person aged 18-70 years in good health. The sequenced sample was blood. The chain carries TRBV7-9 and TRBJ2-7; 8 positions agree with TRBD2. For the CDR3, the DNA is TGTGCCAGCAGCGAGACTAGCGCAAGCAAGCAGTACTTC. As protein: CASSETSASKQYF.